Below are 16 T cell receptor beta chains sequenced from a single sample in a study of cytomegalovirus exposure and HLA in healthy donors. PCR primers comprised 60 Vbeta and 13 Jbeta primers. Profiled with immunoSEQ multiplex PCR; TCRdb holds only in-frame clones, not every one. The sample contains 50,000 or so clones, about three quarters of which appear only once. The sample comprised PBMCs. The receptors derive from a woman aged 45 to 65 in good health and CMV-seronegative.

V usage is TRBV9 and J usage is TRBJ2-1, with 7 bases aligning to TRBD2. In germline, CDR1 is SGDLS, CDR2 YYNGEE. The J segment lost 7 bases and the V segment lost 3 bases, leaving 13 bases of the junction unmatched. The CDR3 spans 16 residues. CDR3 region: CASSGVGAGNRNEQFF. The CDR3 bases are TGTGCCAGCAGCGGGGTTGGAGCGGGAAATCGAAATGAGCAGTTCTTC. The whole variable domain, remainder taken from reference TRBV9 and TRBJ2-1, is DSGVTQTPKHLITATGQRVTLRCSPRSGDLSVYWYQQSLDQGLQFLIQYYNGEERAKGNILERFSAQQFPDLHSELNLSSLELGDSALYFCASSGVGAGNRNEQFFGPGTRLTVL.

The chain uses TRBV5-1 and TRBJ2-1, with 12 nucleotides matching TRBD2. The ends lost 4 bases at V and 10 bases at J; junction bases unmatched: 12. Germline V gene lookup returns CDR1 SGHRS and CDR2 YFSETQ. This CDR3 is built from 16 residues. The CDR3 DNA follows: TGCGCCAGCAGCCCGTCGGCTAGCGGGGGGGCCGGCGAGCAGTTCTTC. It yields the protein CASSPSASGGAGEQFF.

The chain recombines TRBV11-2 with TRBJ1-2; no reliable D call. Trimming removed 0 bases from V and 1 base from J, with 9 bases in between. Germline V gene lookup returns CDR1 SGHAT and CDR2 FQNNGV. CDR3 size: 15 residues. For the CDR3, the DNA is TGTGCCAGCAGCTTAGACAGGCAAATTAACTATGGCTACACCTTC. The encoded protein is CASSLDRQINYGYTF.

J is TRBJ2-5 and V is TRBV18; possible D gene TRBD1, 5 bases. V dropped 1 base and J dropped 4 bases, with 10 bases sitting between them. The CDR3 loop spans 14 amino acids. The germline gives CDR1 KGHSH, CDR2 LQKENI. DNA of the CDR3: TGTGCCAGCTCACCACTTCAGGGAAGAGAGACCCAGTACTTC. Its translation is CASSPLQGRETQYF.

V gene TRBV28 combines with J gene TRBJ2-1, with 9 bases identical to TRBD2. Germline loops: CDR1 MDHEN, CDR2 SYDVKM. With 7 bases clipped from V and 9 bases from J, the junction kept 7 bases outside the gene matches. The CDR3 has 13 residues. CDR3 protein: CASKTAGGGEQFF. The CDR3 DNA reads TGTGCCAGCAAGACAGCGGGAGGAGGTGAGCAGTTCTTC.

In nucleotides, the CDR3 is TGCGCCAGCAGCGGGGGTAGCGGGATAGGGACAGATACGCAGTATTTT. Amino acids: CASSGGSGIGTDTQYF. V is TRBV5-1 and J is TRBJ2-3; 8 bases are shared with TRBD2. The CDR3 totals 16 residues. The trim removed 4 bases at V and 3 bases at J, leaving 10 bases unmatched. Germline CDR1 and CDR2: SGHRS and YFSETQ. Full variable domain (outside the CDR3, taken from reference TRBV5-1 and TRBJ2-3): KAGVTQTPRYLIKTRGQQVTLSCSPISGHRSVSWYQQTPGQGLQFLFEYFSETQRNKGNFPGRFSGRQFSNSRSEMNVSTLELGDSALYLCASSGGSGIGTDTQYFGPGTRLTVL.

The gene calls are TRBV7-2 and TRBJ2-3; tentatively, D is TRBD2 (6 bases). Germline CDR1 and CDR2: SGHTA and FQGNSA. This CDR3 has 14 residues. The V and J ends lost 1 base and 4 bases respectively, with 9 bases between them. CDR3 loop: CASSLGGTADTQYF. The CDR3, as DNA: TGTGCCAGCAGCTTAGGCGGGACGGCAGATACGCAGTATTTT.

The V call is TRBV15, the J call TRBJ1-5, with D uncertain. This CDR3 spans 14 amino acids. Germline CDR1 and CDR2: LNHNV and YYDKDF (reference sequence). V shed 0 bases and J shed 8 bases, with 11 bases lying between them. The CDR3 here is CATSRDPGREPQHF. The CDR3 nucleotides read TGTGCCACCAGCAGAGATCCCGGGAGGGAGCCCCAGCATTTT.

The V gene is TRBV5-1, the J gene TRBJ2-1, with D tentatively TRBD2 (5 bases). CDR3 size: 15 residues. Germline CDR1 reads SGHRS; CDR2 reads YFSETQ. Deletions cut 4 bases from V and 10 bases from J, with 21 bases between. The CDR3 DNA follows: TGCGCCAGCAGCCCGACTACCGACACGACGGTGGAGCAGTTCTTC. Amino acids: CASSPTTDTTVEQFF.

This chain connects TRBV25-1 to TRBJ2-7; D might be TRBD1 (5 bases). Germline V CDR1 and CDR2: MGHDK, SYGVNS. Trimming removed 2 bases from V and 3 bases from J, with 5 bases in between. This CDR3 has 12 amino acids. CDR3 sequence (DNA): TGTGCCAGCAGTGAACAGGGCTACGAGCAGTACTTC. It specifies CASSEQGYEQYF.

The V call is TRBV7-3, the J call TRBJ2-3; 9 bases line up with TRBD2. Germline V gene data show CDR1 as SGHTA and CDR2 as FQGTGA. The CDR3 is 15 residues long. Losses at the gene ends were 2 bases for V and 0 bases for J; bases not matched to a gene: 0. The CDR3 DNA reads as TGTGCCAGCAGCTTAGCGGGAGGGAGCACAGATACGCAGTATTTT. Translation gives CASSLAGGSTDTQYF.

This clone was seen a single time. The chain combines TRBV9 with TRBJ2-3, with D tentatively TRBD2 (5 bases). V was cut by 0 bases and J by 8 bases, with 10 bases left in between. The germline CDR1 and CDR2 sequences are SGDLS and YYNGEE. The CDR3 consists of 13 residues. The DNA of the CDR3 is TGTGCCAGCAGCGTAGGGGCGAGCGGTACGCAGTATTTT. Translated, it gives CASSVGASGTQYF.

The sample holds a few counts of this clone. This chain uses TRBV7-2 with TRBJ1-2, with TRBD1 as a possible D gene (5 bases). The CDR3 length is 14 residues. Trimming cost V 3 bases and J 2 bases, with 10 bases left between them. Germline CDR1 and CDR2: SGHTA and FQGNSA. CDR3 protein: CASSFSGGNYGYTF. CDR3 nucleotide sequence: TGTGCCAGCAGCTTTAGCGGGGGAAACTATGGCTACACCTTC.

The chain couples TRBV11-2 to TRBJ1-1, with TRBD1 matching over 7 bases. Per germline, CDR1 SGHAT and CDR2 FQNNGV. Trimming removed 5 bases from V and 9 bases from J; junction bases left unmatched: 6. This CDR3 contains 12 residues. This CDR3 reads CASSRGTAKAFF. CDR3 bases: TGTGCCAGCAGCCGGGGGACAGCGAAAGCTTTCTTT.

This clone has just a few counts. CDR3 DNA: TGCGCCAGCAGCACCGACACAGATTCGTCTGAAGCTTTCTTT. Protein sequence: CASSTDTDSSEAFF. V usage is TRBV4-3 and J usage is TRBJ1-1; D is uncertain. CDR3 length: 14 amino acids. V was clipped by 5 bases and J by 6 bases, with 16 bases between them. CDR1 LGHNA and CDR2 YSLEER come from the germline V gene.

The gene calls are TRBV5-4 and TRBJ2-3; D is uncertain. The germline gives CDR1 SGHNT, CDR2 YYREEE (reference sequence). This CDR3 contains 12 residues. V shed 4 bases and J shed 5 bases, with 8 bases lying between them. The chain's CDR3 is CASSHPGDTQYF. The CDR3 DNA sequence: TGTGCCAGCAGCCATCCGGGAGATACGCAGTATTTT.